This section outlines one TCR beta chain sequence together with its context. Germline CDR1 MGHDK, CDR2 SYGVNS. This CDR3 comprises 14 residues. Between the trimmed V and J ends, which lost 7 bases and 6 bases, there was a span of 16 bases. These data are taken from a study of blood T cell repertoires in COVID-19. Study in general: COVID-19 samples collected from the United States, Italy and Spain covered acute and convalescent phases. T cells, B-cell-depleted T cells, or PBMCs supplied cDNA or gDNA.

Per the original methods: Reference gene primer amplification gave nucleated cell count estimates. Clones were read by immunoSEQ multiplex PCR, and TCRdb kept only the in-frame ones, dropping some. V, J and clone size were drawn from that table, and D and trimming were deduced from the DNA. The sample holds about 50,000 clones, around nine tenths seen once. The chain recombines TRBV25-1 with TRBJ2-1; D may be TRBD1 (6 bases). The clonotype was recovered from a man aged 50-60 years with active COVID-19. Sequenced sample: peripheral blood. The CDR3 spells CASTRAGAGNEQFF. CDR3 nucleotide sequence: TGTGCCAGCACTAGAGCAGGGGCAGGCAATGAGCAGTTCTTC.